The 5 T cell receptor beta chains below come from one sample, sequenced in a study of cytomegalovirus exposure and HLA in healthy donors. PCR primers comprised 60 Vbeta and 13 Jbeta primers. TCRdb's table, derived via immunoSEQ multiplex PCR, lists solely in-frame clones and lacks some. The sample contains around 130,000 clones, 81% of which appear only once. The sample taken for sequencing was PBMCs. These receptors were obtained from a woman in her forties in good health and CMV-seronegative.

The J gene is TRBJ1-6, the V gene TRBV7-9; D ambiguous. The CDR3 is 15 residues long. CDR1 and CDR2 from the germline V gene are SEHNR and FQNEAQ (reference sequence). V was shortened by 2 bases and J by 0 bases, with 5 bases between the two germline ends. CDR3 in DNA: TGTGCCAGCAGCTTATTCAGCTCCTATAATTCACCCCTCCACTTT. Translation gives CASSLFSSYNSPLHF.

V usage is TRBV6-1 and J usage is TRBJ2-5, with D possibly being TRBD1 (5 bases). The CDR3 runs 13 residues. Trimming stripped 4 bases from V and 5 bases from J, with 11 bases between. The germline V gene encodes CDR1 MNHNS and CDR2 SASEGT. CDR3 nucleotide sequence: TGTGCCAGCAGTGTCCAGGGCTCGGAGACCCAGTACTTC. Protein sequence: CASSVQGSETQYF.

The CDR3 sequence: CASSLVEGAGNTIYF. CDR3 bases: TGTGCCAGCAGCTTAGTCGAGGGGGCAGGAAACACCATATATTTT. The chain joins TRBV7-9 to TRBJ1-3; 7 bases are shared with TRBD1. The V gene's germline CDR1 is SEHNR and CDR2 FQNEAQ (reference sequence). The J segment lost 4 bases and the V segment lost 1 base, leaving 4 bases of the junction unmatched. The length of the CDR3 is 15 residues.

The V and J genes are TRBV2 and TRBJ1-1; D remains unclear. The V end lost 6 bases, the J end lost 4 bases, and 12 bases lay between the germline ends. The germline CDR1 and CDR2 sequences are SNHLY and FYNNEI. This CDR3 is 13 amino acids long. CDR3 residues: CASSRERATEAFF. The CDR3 DNA reads TGTGCCAGCAGCCGGGAAAGAGCCACTGAAGCTTTCTTT. The variable domain in full, completed from reference TRBV2 and TRBJ1-1, reads EPEVTQTPSHQVTQMGQEVILRCVPISNHLYFYWYRQILGQKVEFLVSFYNNEISEKSEIFDDQFSVERPDGSNFTLKIRSTKLEDSAMYFCASSRERATEAFFGQGTRLTVV.

The sample holds one count of this clone. The chain combines TRBV15 with TRBJ2-1, with TRBD1 matching over 8 bases. The V gene end was trimmed by 3 bases and the J gene end by 6 bases; junction bases not matched to a gene: 4. The CDR3 totals 14 residues. Germline values: CDR1 LNHNV, CDR2 YYDKDF (reference sequence). The CDR3 DNA reads as TGTGCCACCAGCAGGGACAGGGTTGGCAATGAGCAGTTCTTC. This translates into CATSRDRVGNEQFF.